A selection of T cell receptor beta chains follows, all from one sample in a study of blood T cell repertoires in COVID-19. The assay was immunoSEQ multiplex PCR, and TCRdb's table has in-frame clones only and misses some. In the table there are about 80,000 clones, 89% of which are singletons. Sequenced sample: peripheral blood. The receptors stem from a man in his 70s with active or convalescent COVID-19. CDR3s include the opening cysteine and the closing phenylalanine or tryptophan. The D gene is left open where the match is weak. Some rows have no size entry. The others give once, few or many, or a class for an expanded clone.

TRBJ2-2 13 TRBV2 - - CASSETSTGELFF TGTGCCAGCAGTGAAACTAGCACCGGGGAGCTGTTTTTT
TRBJ1-4 15 TRBV5-6 TRBD1 - CASRTYRGGNEKLFF TGTGCCAGCAGAACCTACAGGGGCGGCAATGAAAAACTGTTTTTT
TRBJ2-1 18 TRBV4-1 TRBD1 - CASSLRDSPTRSYNEQFF TGCGCCAGCAGCCTCCGGGACAGCCCAACCCGCTCCTACAATGAGCAGTTCTTC
TRBJ1-3 17 TRBV7-9 - - CASSLDETGVSGNTIYF TGTGCCAGCAGCTTAGATGAAACGGGGGTCTCTGGAAACACCATATATTTT
TRBJ2-1 16 TRBV7-9 TRBD2 once CASSLGLAGPSNEQFF TGTGCCAGCAGCTTAGGCCTAGCGGGGCCCTCCAATGAGCAGTTCTTC
TRBJ2-5 15 TRBV5-1 TRBD2 - CASRHGAGSQETQYF TGCGCCAGCAGACACGGAGCGGGGAGCCAAGAGACCCAGTACTTC
TRBJ1-5 17 TRBV18 - - CASSPTGITARGLPQHF TGTGCCAGCTCACCTACAGGGATCACGGCGAGGGGGTTGCCCCAGCATTTT
TRBJ1-2 13 TRBV5-1 - - CASSSGPGEGYTF TGCGCCAGCAGCTCCGGTCCGGGGGAAGGCTACACCTTC
TRBJ2-1 13 TRBV18 TRBD1 - CASSLTGGNEQFF TGTGCCAGCTCACTGACAGGGGGGAATGAGCAGTTCTTC
TRBJ2-5 14 TRBV7-8 TRBD1 - CASSSWTGQETQYF TGTGCCAGCAGCTCGTGGACAGGTCAAGAGACCCAGTACTTC
TRBJ1-2 13 TRBV12-3/TRBV12-4 TRBD1 - CASSRDSDYGYTF TGTGCCAGCAGTCGGGACAGCGACTATGGCTACACCTTC
TRBJ2-2 15 TRBV9 TRBD1 - CASSVVDRETGELFF TGTGCCAGCAGCGTAGTTGACAGGGAAACCGGGGAGCTGTTTTTT
TRBJ2-3 14 TRBV19 - - CASSHATSTDTQYF TGTGCCAGTAGCCACGCCACTAGCACAGATACGCAGTATTTT
TRBJ1-6 15 TRBV11-2 - - CASSLVRGSNSPLHF TGTGCCAGCAGCTTAGTCAGGGGATCGAATTCACCCCTCCACTTT
TRBJ1-3 13 TRBV30 - - CAWSPTGFKAIYF TGTGCCTGGAGTCCGACAGGTTTTAAGGCCATATATTTT
TRBJ2-2 15 TRBV27 - - CASSPTRGGAGELFF TGTGCCAGCAGTCCCACGCGTGGAGGGGCCGGGGAGCTGTTTTTT
TRBJ1-6 13 TRBV10-3 - - CAISESRNSPLHF TGTGCCATCAGTGAGTCGCGAAATTCACCCCTCCACTTT